The 8 T cell receptor beta chains presented below share a single source sample, sequenced in a study of OX40 agonist ivuxolimab in advanced cancers. Receptor amplification or capture employed the immunoSEQ multiplex PCR assay. TCRdb holds this immuneACCESS table with in-frame rearrangements only. Some clones are missing; in checked studies, unresolved V genes explain under half, and the rest has no known cause. A total of about 25,000 clones appear in this sample, approximately 91% of them only once. Clones ranked in the top ten supply about 46% of the sample. Source: CD4+ or CD8+ T cells sorted from blood, taken in a trial of the OX40 agonist ivuxolimab. The receptors were gathered from an adult with an advanced solid tumor such as melanoma, head and neck, liver or kidney cancer.

This clone was recorded once. The chain employs TRBV5-1 and TRBJ2-7; 10 positions match TRBD2. CDR3 length: 16 residues. Germline assignment: CDR1 SGHRS and CDR2 YFSETQ. V was pared by 0 bases and J by 2 bases, with 5 bases of the junction left unmatched. The CDR3 nucleotides are TGCGCCAGCAGCTTGGGCCCTAGCGGGGGCACCTACGAGCAGTACTTC. As protein: CASSLGPSGGTYEQYF.

The chain is built from TRBV7-3 and TRBJ2-7; no firm D call. The CDR3 loop spans 16 amino acids. Trimming shortened V by 0 bases and J by 2 bases, and 14 bases separated the two germline ends. Germline values: CDR1 SGHTA, CDR2 FQGTGA. The CDR3 nucleotides are TGTGCCAGCAGCTTAACCGGAAGTAGCTCTCCCTACGAGCAGTACTTC. This translates into CASSLTGSSSPYEQYF.

The chain uses TRBV11-3 and TRBJ2-7, with D unclear. CDR3 length equals 14 residues. Per germline, CDR1 SGHNT and CDR2 YENEEA. V shed 5 bases and J shed 0 bases, with 11 bases lying between them. This CDR3 reads CASSPRESSYEQYF. CDR3 bases: TGTGCCAGCAGCCCCCGTGAGAGCTCCTACGAGCAGTACTTC.

The chain employs TRBV11-2 and TRBJ1-2; no clear D. The ends were cut back, 1 base at V and 1 base at J, with 10 bases in the middle. Per germline, CDR1 SGHAT and CDR2 FQNNGV. CDR3 size: 15 residues. Here the CDR3 reads CASSLGRTNNYGYTF. In nucleotides, the CDR3 is TGTGCCAGCAGCTTAGGGCGGACCAATAACTATGGCTACACCTTC.

This sequence joins TRBV28 and TRBJ2-3; a possible D gene is TRBD2 (6 bases). The V gene's germline CDR1 is MDHEN and CDR2 SYDVKM. V was trimmed by 2 bases and J by 0 bases, leaving 6 bases between them. The length of the CDR3 is 14 residues. The CDR3 region has the DNA TGTGCCAGCAGTTTAGGGACTAGCACAGATACGCAGTATTTT. Amino acid sequence: CASSLGTSTDTQYF.

The rearrangement links TRBV14 to TRBJ2-1, with 9 nucleotides matching TRBD2. CDR1 SGHDN and CDR2 FVKESK come from the germline V gene. V lost 3 bases to trimming and J lost 5 bases; unmatched junction nucleotides: 5. This CDR3 is built from 15 residues. The CDR3 sequence is CASSQLAGYDNEQFF. CDR3 nucleotide sequence: TGTGCCAGCAGCCAGCTAGCGGGGTATGACAATGAGCAGTTCTTC.

This chain links TRBV28 with TRBJ1-5, with D maybe TRBD1 (5 bases). The CDR3 runs 13 residues. CDR1 is MDHEN, CDR2 SYDVKM, per germline. The V end lost 5 bases, the J end lost 3 bases, and 8 bases lay between the germline ends. CDR3 sequence: CASSAGNNQPQHF. Here the CDR3 DNA reads TGTGCCAGCAGTGCAGGGAACAATCAGCCCCAGCATTTT. Supplemented by reference TRBV28 and TRBJ1-5, the full variable domain reads DVKVTQSSRYLVKRTGEKVFLECVQDMDHENMFWYRQDPGLGLRLIYFSYDVKMKEKGDIPEGYSVSREKKERFSLILESASTNQTSMYLCASSAGNNQPQHFGDGTRLSIL.

The V call is TRBV7-6, the J call TRBJ2-5; D is tentatively TRBD1 or TRBD2 (5 bases each). The CDR3 has 15 residues. Germline CDR1 SGHVS, CDR2 FNYEAQ. Trimming shortened V by 2 bases and J by 1 base, and 11 bases separated the two germline ends. CDR3 sequence (DNA): TGTGCCAGCAGCTTAACCACCGGGACCCAAGAGACCCAGTACTTC. It encodes CASSLTTGTQETQYF. The whole variable domain, remainder taken from reference TRBV7-6 and TRBJ2-5, is GAGVSQSPRYKVTKRGQDVALRCDPISGHVSLYWYRQALGQGPEFLTYFNYEAQQDKSGLPNDRFSAERPEGSISTLTIQRTEQRDSAMYRCASSLTTGTQETQYFGPGTRLLVL.